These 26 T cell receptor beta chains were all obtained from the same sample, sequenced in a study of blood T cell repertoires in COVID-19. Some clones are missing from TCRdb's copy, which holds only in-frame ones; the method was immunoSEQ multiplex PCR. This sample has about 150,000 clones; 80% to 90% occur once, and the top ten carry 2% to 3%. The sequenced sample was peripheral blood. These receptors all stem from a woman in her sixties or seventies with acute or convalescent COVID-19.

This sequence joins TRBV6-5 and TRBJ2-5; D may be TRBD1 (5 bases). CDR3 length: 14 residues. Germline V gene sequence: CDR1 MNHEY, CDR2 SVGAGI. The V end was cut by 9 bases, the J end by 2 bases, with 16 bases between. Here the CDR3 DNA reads TGTGCCAGTGGTCCTCCAGGGCGGCAAGAGACCCAGTACTTC. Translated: CASGPPGRQETQYF.

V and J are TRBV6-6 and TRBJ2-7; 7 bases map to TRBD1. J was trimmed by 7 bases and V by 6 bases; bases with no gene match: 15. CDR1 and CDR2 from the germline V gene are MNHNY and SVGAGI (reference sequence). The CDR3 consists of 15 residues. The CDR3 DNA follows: TGTGCCAGCAGCAGAGAGGACAGGACTTTAGGAGAGCAGTACTTC. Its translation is CASSREDRTLGEQYF.

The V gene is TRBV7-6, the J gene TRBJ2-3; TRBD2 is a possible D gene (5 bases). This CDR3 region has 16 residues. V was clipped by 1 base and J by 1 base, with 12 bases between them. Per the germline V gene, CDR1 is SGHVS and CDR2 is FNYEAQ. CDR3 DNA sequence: TGTGCCAGCAGCTTAGGAGTAAGGACTGGCACAGATACGCAGTATTTT. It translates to CASSLGVRTGTDTQYF.

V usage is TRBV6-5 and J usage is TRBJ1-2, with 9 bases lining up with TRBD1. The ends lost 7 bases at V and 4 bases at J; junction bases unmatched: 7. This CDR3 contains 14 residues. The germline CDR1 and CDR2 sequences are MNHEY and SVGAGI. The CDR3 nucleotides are TGTGCCAGCACTCAAGTGGACAGGGGCTATGGCTACACCTTC. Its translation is CASTQVDRGYGYTF.

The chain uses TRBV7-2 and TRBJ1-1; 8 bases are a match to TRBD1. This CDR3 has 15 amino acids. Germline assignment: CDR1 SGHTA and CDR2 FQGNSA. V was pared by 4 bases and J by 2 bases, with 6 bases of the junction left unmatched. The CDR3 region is CASSWGQGANTEAFF. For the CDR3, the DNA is TGTGCCAGCAGCTGGGGTCAGGGGGCTAACACTGAAGCTTTCTTT. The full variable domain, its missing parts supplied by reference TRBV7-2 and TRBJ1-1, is GAGVSQSPSNKVTEKGKDVELRCDPISGHTALYWYRQSLGQGLEFLIYFQGNSAPDKSGLPSDRFSAERTGGSVSTLTIQRTQQEDSAVYLCASSWGQGANTEAFFGQGTRLTVV.

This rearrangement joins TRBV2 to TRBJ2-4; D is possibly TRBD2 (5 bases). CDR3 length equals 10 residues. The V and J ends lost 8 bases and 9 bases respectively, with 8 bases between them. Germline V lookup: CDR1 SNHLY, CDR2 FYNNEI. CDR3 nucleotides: TGTGCCAGCGGCGCGGGCATTCAGTACTTC. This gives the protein CASGAGIQYF.

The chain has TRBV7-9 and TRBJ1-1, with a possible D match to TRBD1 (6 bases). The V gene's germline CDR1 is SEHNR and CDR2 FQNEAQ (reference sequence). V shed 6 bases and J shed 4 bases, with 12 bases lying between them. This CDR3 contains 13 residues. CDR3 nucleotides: TGTGCCAGCAGTTTAACAGGGCCCACTGAAGCTTTCTTT. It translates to CASSLTGPTEAFF.

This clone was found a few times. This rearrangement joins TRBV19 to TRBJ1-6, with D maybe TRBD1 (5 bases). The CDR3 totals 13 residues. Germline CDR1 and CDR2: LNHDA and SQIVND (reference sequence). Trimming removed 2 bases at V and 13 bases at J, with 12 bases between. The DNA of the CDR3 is TGTGCCAGTAGTATAATGGGGCCAGGGCCCCTCCACTTT. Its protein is CASSIMGPGPLHF. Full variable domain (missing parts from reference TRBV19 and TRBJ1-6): DGGITQSPKYLFRKEGQNVTLSCEQNLNHDAMYWYRQDPGQGLRLIYYSQIVNDFQKGDIAEGYSVSREKKESFPLTVTSAQKNPTAFYLCASSIMGPGPLHFGNGTRLTVT.

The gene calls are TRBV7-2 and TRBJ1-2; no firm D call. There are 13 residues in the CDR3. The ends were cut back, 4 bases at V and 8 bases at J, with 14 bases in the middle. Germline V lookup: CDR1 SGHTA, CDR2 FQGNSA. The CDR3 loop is CASSYQEVGGYTF. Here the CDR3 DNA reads TGTGCCAGCAGCTATCAGGAAGTTGGGGGCTACACCTTC.

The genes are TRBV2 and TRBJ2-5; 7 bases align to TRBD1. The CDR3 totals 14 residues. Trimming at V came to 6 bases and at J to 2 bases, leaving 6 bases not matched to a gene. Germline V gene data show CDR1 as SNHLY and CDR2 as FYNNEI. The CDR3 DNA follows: TGTGCCAGCAGGACGGGACAGTATCAAGAGACCCAGTACTTC. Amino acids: CASRTGQYQETQYF.

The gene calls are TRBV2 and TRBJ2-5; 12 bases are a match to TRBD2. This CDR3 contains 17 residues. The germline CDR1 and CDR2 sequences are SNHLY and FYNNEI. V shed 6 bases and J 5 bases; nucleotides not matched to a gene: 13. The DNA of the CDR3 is TGTGCCAGCAGACGGCCGGGACTAGCGGGTTCCTGGGAGACCCAGTACTTC. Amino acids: CASRRPGLAGSWETQYF.

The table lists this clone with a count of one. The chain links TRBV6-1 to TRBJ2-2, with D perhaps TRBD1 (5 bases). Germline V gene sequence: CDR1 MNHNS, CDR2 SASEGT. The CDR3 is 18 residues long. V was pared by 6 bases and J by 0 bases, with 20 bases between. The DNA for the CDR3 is TGTGCCAGCAGGGAAAAACCGCAGGGTTCGGCGAACACCGGGGAGCTGTTTTTT. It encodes CASREKPQGSANTGELFF.

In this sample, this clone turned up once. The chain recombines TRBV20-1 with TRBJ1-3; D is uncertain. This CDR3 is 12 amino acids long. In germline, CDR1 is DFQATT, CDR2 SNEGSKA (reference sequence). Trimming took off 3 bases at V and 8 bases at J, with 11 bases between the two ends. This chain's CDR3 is CSASNAGYTIYF. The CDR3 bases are TGCAGTGCTAGTAACGCCGGTTACACCATATATTTT.

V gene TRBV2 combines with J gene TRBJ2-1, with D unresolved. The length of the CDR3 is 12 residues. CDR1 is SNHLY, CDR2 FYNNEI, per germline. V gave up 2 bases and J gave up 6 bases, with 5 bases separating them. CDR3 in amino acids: CASSEQRNEQFF. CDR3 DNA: TGTGCCAGCAGTGAACAGCGCAATGAGCAGTTCTTC. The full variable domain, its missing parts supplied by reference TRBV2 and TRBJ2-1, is EPEVTQTPSHQVTQMGQEVILRCVPISNHLYFYWYRQILGQKVEFLVSFYNNEISEKSEIFDDQFSVERPDGSNFTLKIRSTKLEDSAMYFCASSEQRNEQFFGPGTRLTVL.

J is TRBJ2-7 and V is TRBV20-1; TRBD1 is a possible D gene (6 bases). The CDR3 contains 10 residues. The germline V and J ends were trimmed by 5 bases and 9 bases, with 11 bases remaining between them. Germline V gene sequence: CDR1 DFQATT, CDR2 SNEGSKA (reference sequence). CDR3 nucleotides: TGCAGTGCTCTGGGACAAGCGCAGTACTTC. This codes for CSALGQAQYF.

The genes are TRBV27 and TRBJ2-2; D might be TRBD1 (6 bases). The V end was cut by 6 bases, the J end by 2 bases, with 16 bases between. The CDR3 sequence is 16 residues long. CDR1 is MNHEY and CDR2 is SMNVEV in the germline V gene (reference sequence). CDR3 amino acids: CASSRVPGTNTGELFF. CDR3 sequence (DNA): TGTGCCAGCAGCCGTGTACCGGGGACAAACACCGGGGAGCTGTTTTTT.

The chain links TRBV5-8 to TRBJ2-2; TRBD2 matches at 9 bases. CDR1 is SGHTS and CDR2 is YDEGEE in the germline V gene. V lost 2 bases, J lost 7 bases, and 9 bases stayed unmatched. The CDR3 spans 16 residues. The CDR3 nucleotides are TGTGCCAGCAGCTTCCTGCTAGCGGGGATCAACGGGGAGCTGTTTTTT. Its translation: CASSFLLAGINGELFF.

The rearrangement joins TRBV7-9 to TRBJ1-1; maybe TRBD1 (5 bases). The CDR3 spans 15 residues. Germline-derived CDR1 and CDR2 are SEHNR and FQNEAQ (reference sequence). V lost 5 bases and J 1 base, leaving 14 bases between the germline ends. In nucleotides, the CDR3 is TGTGCCAGCAGCCCCAGGTCCGGGGGGAACACTGAAGCTTTCTTT. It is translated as CASSPRSGGNTEAFF. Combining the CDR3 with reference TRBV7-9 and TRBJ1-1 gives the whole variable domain DTGVSQNPRHKITKRGQNVTFRCDPISEHNRLYWYRQTLGQGPEFLTYFQNEAQLEKSRLLSDRFSAERPKGSFSTLEIQRTEQGDSAMYLCASSPRSGGNTEAFFGQGTRLTVV.

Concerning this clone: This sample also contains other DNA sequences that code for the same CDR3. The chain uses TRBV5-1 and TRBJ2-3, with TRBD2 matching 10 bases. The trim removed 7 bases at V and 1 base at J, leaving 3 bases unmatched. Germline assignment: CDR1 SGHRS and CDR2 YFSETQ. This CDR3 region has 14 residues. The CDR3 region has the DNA TGCGCCAGCCGAGGACTAGCGGGCACAGATACGCAGTATTTT. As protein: CASRGLAGTDTQYF.

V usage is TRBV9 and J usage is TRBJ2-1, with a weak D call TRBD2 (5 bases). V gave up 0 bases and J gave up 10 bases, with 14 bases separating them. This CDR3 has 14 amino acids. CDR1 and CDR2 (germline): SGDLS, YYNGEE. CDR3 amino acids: CASSVGVAWREQFF. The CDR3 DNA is TGTGCCAGCAGCGTAGGGGTAGCTTGGAGGGAGCAGTTCTTC.

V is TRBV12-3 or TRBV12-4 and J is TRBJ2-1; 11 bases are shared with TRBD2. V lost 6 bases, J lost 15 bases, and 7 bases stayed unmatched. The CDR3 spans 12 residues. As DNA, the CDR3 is TGTGCCAGCAGGCTTAGCGGGGGGGCTTGGTTCTTC. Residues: CASRLSGGAWFF.

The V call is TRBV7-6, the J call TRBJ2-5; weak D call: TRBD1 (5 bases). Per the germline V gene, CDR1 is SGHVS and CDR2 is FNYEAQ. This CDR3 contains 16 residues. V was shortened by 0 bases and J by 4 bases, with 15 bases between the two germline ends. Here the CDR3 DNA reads TGTGCCAGCAGCTTAGCTGCCAGGGTCATGCCAGAGACCCAGTACTTC. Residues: CASSLAARVMPETQYF.

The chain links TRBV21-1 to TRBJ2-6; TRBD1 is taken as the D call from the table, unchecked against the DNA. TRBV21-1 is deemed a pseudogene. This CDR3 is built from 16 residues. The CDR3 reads CARRRQGLTGANVLTF. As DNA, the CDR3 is TGTGCCAGACGGAGACAGGGCCTGACTGGGGCCAACGTCCTGACTTTC.

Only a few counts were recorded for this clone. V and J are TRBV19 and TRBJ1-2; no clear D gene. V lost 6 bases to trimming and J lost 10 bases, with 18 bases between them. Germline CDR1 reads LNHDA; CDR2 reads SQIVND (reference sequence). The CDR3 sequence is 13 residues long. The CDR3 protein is CASSAGRERNYTF. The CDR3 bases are TGTGCCAGTAGCGCGGGTAGGGAACGGAACTACACCTTC. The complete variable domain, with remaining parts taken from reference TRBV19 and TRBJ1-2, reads DGGITQSPKYLFRKEGQNVTLSCEQNLNHDAMYWYRQDPGQGLRLIYYSQIVNDFQKGDIAEGYSVSREKKESFPLTVTSAQKNPTAFYLCASSAGRERNYTFGSGTRLTVV.

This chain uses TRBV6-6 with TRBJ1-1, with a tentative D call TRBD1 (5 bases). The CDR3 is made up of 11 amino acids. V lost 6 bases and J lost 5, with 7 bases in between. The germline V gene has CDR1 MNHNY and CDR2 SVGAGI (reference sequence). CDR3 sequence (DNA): TGTGCCAGCAGCAGGGCAACTGAAGCTTTCTTT. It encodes CASSRATEAFF.

CDR3 coding DNA: TGTGCCAGCAACCGGGGGGGTCAAGAGACCCAGTACTTC. This sequence encodes CASNRGGQETQYF. This chain joins TRBV28 and TRBJ2-5; 8 bases are shared with TRBD2. CDR3 length: 13 residues. V dropped 7 bases and J dropped 2; count of bases not matched to a gene: 3. The germline gives CDR1 MDHEN, CDR2 SYDVKM.